These T cell receptor beta chains were read from a single sample in a study of Ad26.COV2.S vaccination and SARS-CoV-2 variants. Sequencing was performed with immunoSEQ multiplex PCR; in TCRdb, only in-frame clones are kept and a portion is missing. In the table there are fewer than 600,000 clones, about 88% of which are singletons. The sequenced sample was peripheral blood, obtained in a trial of Ad26.COV2.S vaccine versus placebo. Receptors originate from a person aged 18-60 years who received the Ad26.COV2.S COVID-19 vaccine or a placebo. The CDR3 runs from the conserved cysteine through the conserved F or W.

TRBV30	TRBJ1-1	CAWSWTGGNTEAFF
TRBV6-4	TRBJ2-1	CASSDSLSGDYNEQFF
TRBV5-4	TRBJ2-3	CASSLTSTDTQYF
TRBV29-1	TRBJ1-3	CSARDSGNTIYF
TRBV3-1/TRBV3-2	TRBJ1-5	CASSQDLGNQPQHF
TRBV19	TRBJ2-5	CASSNLPFAETQYF
TRBV5-1	TRBJ1-2	CASSLAPGQGYGYTF
TRBV10-3	TRBJ1-4	CVISVLENEKLFF
TRBV3-1/TRBV3-2	TRBJ1-2	CASSQASGFNYGYTF
TRBV3-1/TRBV3-2	TRBJ1-1	CASSQDIGQGDTEAFF
TRBV6-5	TRBJ1-1	CASSVHRARTEAFF
TRBV5-1	TRBJ1-4	CASSEQGLTNEKLFF
TRBV3-1/TRBV3-2	TRBJ2-7	CASSRTPTDSYEQYF
TRBV6-2/TRBV6-3	TRBJ2-1	CASSLRTFNEQFF
TRBV28	TRBJ2-3	CASRASGVTDTQYF
TRBV30	TRBJ2-7	CASNRGTSYEQYF
TRBV6-6	TRBJ2-1	CASRRGQGHFSGTNEQFF
TRBV25-1	TRBJ1-1	CASKTGVNTEAFF
TRBV3-1/TRBV3-2	TRBJ2-5	CASSQEGLAGEDF
TRBV9	TRBJ1-6	CASSVAPGQANSPLHF
TRBV28	TRBJ2-7	CASSPTGRKQYF
TRBV7-2	TRBJ2-7	CASSFSGSSYEQYF
TRBV7-6	TRBJ2-1	CASSFGLGGDVAGDLPPNEQFF
TRBV19	TRBJ2-1	CASALAGGGNEQFF
TRBV6-6	TRBJ1-5	CASSYRTGLNQPQHF
TRBV25-1	TRBJ2-7	CASVPWGGSYEQYF
TRBV7-9	TRBJ1-2	CASSSDRGLDGYTF
TRBV4-1	TRBJ1-2	CASSPEGTGAYGYTF
TRBV15	TRBJ1-5	CAISLQGNQPQHF